These 10 T cell receptor beta chains came from one sample sequenced in a study of T cell responses to AZD1222 COVID-19 vaccine. Sequenced by immunoSEQ multiplex PCR; TCRdb stores in-frame clones only, minus some. Of 90,000 to 150,000 clones in the sample, roughly 90% were seen once. This specimen was peripheral blood, taken on day 0 of AZD1222 vaccination. These receptors all come from an adult in good health.

The gene calls are TRBV2 and TRBJ2-5; tentative D call: TRBD1 (5 bases). CDR3 length: 15 amino acids. In germline, CDR1 is SNHLY, CDR2 FYNNEI. V was cut by 2 bases and J by 3 bases, with 13 bases left in between. The CDR3: CASSESAGMEETQYF. CDR3 sequence (DNA): TGTGCCAGCAGTGAATCGGCAGGGATGGAAGAGACCCAGTACTTC.

This clone occurred once. The chain recombines TRBV25-1 with TRBJ2-7, with a possible D match to TRBD2 (5 bases). Trimming stripped 3 bases from V and 1 base from J, with 13 bases between. This CDR3 spans 15 amino acids. Per germline, CDR1 MGHDK and CDR2 SYGVNS. In DNA form, the CDR3 reads TGTGCCAGCAGTGATCCAAGCGGCGGATCCTACGAGCAGTACTTC. Protein product: CASSDPSGGSYEQYF.

This chain connects TRBV12-5 to TRBJ2-1; a weak D match, TRBD1 (5 bases). With 2 bases removed from V and 4 bases from J, the gap between germline ends came to 12 bases. The CDR3 is 15 residues long. The germline V gene encodes CDR1 LGHNT and CDR2 FRNRAP. CDR3 sequence: CASGLRAGQYNEQFF. CDR3 bases: TGTGCTAGTGGTTTGCGGGCAGGGCAATACAATGAGCAGTTCTTC. Combining the CDR3 with reference TRBV12-5 and TRBJ2-1 gives the whole variable domain DARVTQTPRHKVTEMGQEVTMRCQPILGHNTVFWYRQTMMQGLELLAYFRNRAPLDDSGMPKDRFSAEMPDATLATLKIQPSEPRDSAVYFCASGLRAGQYNEQFFGPGTRLTVL.

V gene TRBV12-3 or TRBV12-4 combines with J gene TRBJ2-7; tentatively, D is TRBD1 or TRBD2 (5 bases each). The CDR3 sequence is 12 residues long. V lost 5 bases and J 4 bases, leaving 9 bases between the germline ends. CDR3 bases: TGTGCCAGCAGTACCTGGGGGTACGAGCAGTACTTC. Its protein product is CASSTWGYEQYF.

The gene calls are TRBV5-5 and TRBJ2-7; D is unclear. This CDR3 contains 13 residues. V shed 0 bases and J shed 11 bases, with 15 bases lying between them. CDR1 and CDR2 from the germline V gene are SGHKS and YYEKEE (reference sequence). As DNA, the CDR3 is TGTGCCAGCAGCTTGGTTGCCGCAGCATTTGAGTACTTC. It encodes CASSLVAAAFEYF.

This rearrangement joins TRBV2 to TRBJ1-1; D perhaps matches TRBD1 (6 bases). The germline V and J ends were trimmed by 5 bases and 7 bases, with 14 bases remaining between them. From germline, CDR1 is SNHLY and CDR2 FYNNEI. The CDR3 is made up of 13 amino acids. The CDR3 spells CASSYRDTGEAFF. In DNA, the CDR3 is TGTGCCAGCAGTTACCGGGACACTGGTGAAGCTTTCTTT.

This clone was counted only a few times. The genes are TRBV2 and TRBJ1-4; tentatively, D is TRBD1 (5 bases). Trimming left V 6 bases short and J 5 bases short, with 13 bases between. CDR1 is SNHLY and CDR2 is FYNNEI in the germline V gene. The CDR3 has 14 residues. The CDR3 DNA reads as TGTGCCAGCAGCCGACAGTCTGGAAATGAAAAACTGTTTTTT. Protein product: CASSRQSGNEKLFF.

The CDR3, as DNA: TGTGCCAGTAGTTCCCGGGACCCTTCCGACGAGCAGTACTTC. Translation: CASSSRDPSDEQYF. The chain joins TRBV19 to TRBJ2-7; either TRBD1 or TRBD2 may fit D (5 bases each). Trimming left V 5 bases short and J 5 bases short, with 16 bases between. This CDR3 has 14 residues. Per germline, CDR1 LNHDA and CDR2 SQIVND (reference sequence).

The chain employs TRBV19 and TRBJ1-4; D is unclear. CDR3 length: 13 amino acids. Germline CDR1 and CDR2: LNHDA and SQIVND (reference sequence). V was clipped by 5 bases and J by 4 bases, with 8 bases between them. This CDR3 is CASSPSFNEKLFF. CDR3 nucleotide sequence: TGTGCCAGTAGTCCCAGTTTTAATGAAAAACTGTTTTTT.

The chain combines TRBV11-2 with TRBJ2-7; 7 positions match TRBD2. Germline V lookup: CDR1 SGHAT, CDR2 FQNNGV. Trimming cost V 5 bases and J 1 base; bases outside gene matches: 11. CDR3 length: 16 amino acids. CDR3 region: CASSAIKRDQSYEQYF. The CDR3 region has the DNA TGTGCCAGCAGCGCCATAAAGCGGGATCAGTCCTACGAGCAGTACTTC.